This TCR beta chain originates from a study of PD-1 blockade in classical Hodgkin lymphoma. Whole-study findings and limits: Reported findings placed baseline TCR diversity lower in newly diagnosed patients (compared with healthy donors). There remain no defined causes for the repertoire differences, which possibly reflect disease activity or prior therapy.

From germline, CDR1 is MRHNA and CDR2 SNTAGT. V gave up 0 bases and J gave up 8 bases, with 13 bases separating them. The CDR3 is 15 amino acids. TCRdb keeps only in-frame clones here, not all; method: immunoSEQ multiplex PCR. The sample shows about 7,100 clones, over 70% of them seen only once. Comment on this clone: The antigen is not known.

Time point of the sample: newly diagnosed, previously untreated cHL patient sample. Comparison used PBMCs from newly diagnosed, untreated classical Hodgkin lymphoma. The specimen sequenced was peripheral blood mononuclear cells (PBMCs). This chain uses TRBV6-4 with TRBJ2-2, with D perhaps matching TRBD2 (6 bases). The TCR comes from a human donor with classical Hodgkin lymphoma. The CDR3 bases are TGTGCCAGCAGTGACTCCGGGGACTCGGCGGGGGAGCTGTTTTTT. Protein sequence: CASSDSGDSAGELFF.